The text below deals with one T cell receptor beta chain. Relative to the germline gene, one junction end is altered; a read error may explain this. This specimen comes from a study of blood T cell repertoires in COVID-19. Study overall: Sites in the United States, Italy and Spain provided acute and convalescent COVID-19 samples. The cDNA or gDNA used as material had been derived from T cells, B-cell-depleted T cells, or PBMCs.

Per the authors' pipeline: Reference gene primer amplification gave nucleated cell count estimates. Profiling relied on immunoSEQ multiplex PCR, and the TCRdb table lists in-frame clones only, not all of them. V, J and clone size reflect that table, while D and trimming were determined from the DNA. The repertoire includes 130,000 or so clones, approximately 80% of them detected once, and 8.4% sits in the top ten. The CDR3 covers 10 residues. Germline lookup yields CDR1 SGHRS and CDR2 YFSETQ. The V call is TRBV5-1, the J call TRBJ1-2, with D maybe TRBD1 (5 bases). The sequence derives from a woman aged 55 to 70 with active or convalescent COVID-19. Sequenced material: peripheral blood. The CDR3: CASTPPRGSF. The CDR3 region has the DNA TGCGCCAGCACCCCACCAAGGGGCTCCTTC.